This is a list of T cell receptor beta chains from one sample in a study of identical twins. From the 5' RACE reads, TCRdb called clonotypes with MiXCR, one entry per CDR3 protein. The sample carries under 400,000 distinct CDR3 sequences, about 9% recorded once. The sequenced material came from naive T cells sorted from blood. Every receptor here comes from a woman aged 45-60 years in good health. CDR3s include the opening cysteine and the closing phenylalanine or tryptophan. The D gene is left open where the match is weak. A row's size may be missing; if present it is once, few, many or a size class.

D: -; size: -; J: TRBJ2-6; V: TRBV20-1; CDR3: CSASGDFSGANVLTF; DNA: TGCAGTGCTAGTGGGGACTTCTCTGGGGCCAACGTCCTGACTTTC
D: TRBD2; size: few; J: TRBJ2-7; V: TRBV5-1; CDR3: CASSPGGAGAFYEQYF; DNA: TGCGCCAGCAGCCCCGGAGGGGCGGGAGCATTCTACGAGCAGTACTTC
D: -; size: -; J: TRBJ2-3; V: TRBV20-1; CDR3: CSSPGARTDTQYF; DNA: TGCAGTTCACCGGGGGCTAGGACAGATACGCAGTATTTT
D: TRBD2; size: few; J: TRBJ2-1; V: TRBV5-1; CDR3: CASSLDPAGGVRNEQFF; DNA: TGCGCCAGCAGCTTGGACCCGGCGGGAGGGGTTAGGAATGAGCAGTTCTTC
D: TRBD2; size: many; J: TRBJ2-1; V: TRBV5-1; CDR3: CASSLDTAGGHEQFF; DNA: TGCGCCAGCAGCTTGGATACAGCGGGAGGCCATGAGCAGTTCTTC
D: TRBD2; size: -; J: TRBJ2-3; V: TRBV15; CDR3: CATSRGTSGWGGTDTQYF; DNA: TGTGCCACCAGCAGAGGGACTAGCGGTTGGGGTGGCACAGATACGCAGTATTTT
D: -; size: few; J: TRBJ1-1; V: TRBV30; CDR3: CAWSVGLNTEAFF; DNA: TGTGCCTGGAGTGTAGGACTGAACACTGAAGCTTTCTTT
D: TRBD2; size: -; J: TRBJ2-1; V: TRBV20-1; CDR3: CSASGTRVMSQQFF; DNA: TGCAGTGCTTCCGGGACTAGGGTGATGAGTCAGCAGTTCTTC
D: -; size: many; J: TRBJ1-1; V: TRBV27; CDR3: CASSLRAGRWEIEGAFF; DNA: TGTGCCAGCAGTTTAAGGGCAGGGCGATGGGAGATCGAGGGAGCTTTCTTT
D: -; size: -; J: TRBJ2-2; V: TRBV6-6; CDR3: CASRRQAANTGELFF; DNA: TGTGCCAGCCGCCGGCAGGCGGCTAACACCGGGGAGCTGTTTTTT
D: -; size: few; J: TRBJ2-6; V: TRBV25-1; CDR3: CASSLYLSGANVLTF; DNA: TGTGCCAGCAGCCTTTATCTCTCTGGGGCCAACGTCCTGACTTTC
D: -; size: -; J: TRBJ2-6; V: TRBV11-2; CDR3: CASSQRVGVSSGANVLTF; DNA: TGTGCCAGCAGCCAACGTGTTGGGGTCAGCTCTGGGGCCAACGTCCTGACTTTC
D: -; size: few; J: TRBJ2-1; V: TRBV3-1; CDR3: CASSQGRTLYNEQFF; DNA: TGTGCCAGCAGCCAAGGAAGGACATTATACAATGAGCAGTTCTTC
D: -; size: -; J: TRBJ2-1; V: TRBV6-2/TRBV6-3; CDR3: CASSYFVGTYNEQFF; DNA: TGTGCCAGCAGTTACTTTGTAGGGACATACAATGAGCAGTTCTTC
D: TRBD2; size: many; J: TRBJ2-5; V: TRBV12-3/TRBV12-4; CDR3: CASSALSGRAGTQYF; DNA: TGTGCCAGCAGTGCCCTTAGCGGGAGGGCAGGGACCCAGTACTTC
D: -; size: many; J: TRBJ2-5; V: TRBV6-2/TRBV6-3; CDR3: CASKGYQETQYF; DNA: TGTGCCAGCAAAGGGTACCAAGAGACCCAGTACTTC
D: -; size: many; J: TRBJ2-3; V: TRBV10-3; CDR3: CAIRQGSTDTQYF; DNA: TGTGCCATCAGACAGGGCAGCACAGATACGCAGTATTTT
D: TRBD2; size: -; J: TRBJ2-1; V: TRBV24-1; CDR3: CATSDLGPSGTGDEQFF; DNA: TGTGCCACCAGTGATTTGGGCCCTAGCGGGACGGGCGATGAGCAGTTCTTC
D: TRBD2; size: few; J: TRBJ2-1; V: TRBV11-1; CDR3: CASSNALAGAEGEQFF; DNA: TGTGCCAGCAGCAATGCCCTAGCGGGAGCTGAGGGGGAGCAGTTCTTC
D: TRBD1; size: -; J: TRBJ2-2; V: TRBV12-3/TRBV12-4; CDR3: CASSFTGTGANTGELFF; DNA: TGTGCCAGCAGTTTTACCGGGACAGGGGCCAACACCGGGGAGCTGTTTTTT
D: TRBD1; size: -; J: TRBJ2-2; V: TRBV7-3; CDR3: CASSLATGALTGELFF; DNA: TGTGCCAGCAGCTTAGCGACAGGGGCCCTCACCGGGGAGCTGTTTTTT
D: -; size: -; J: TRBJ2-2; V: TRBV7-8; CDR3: CASSLVLDPSGTGELFF; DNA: TGTGCCAGCAGCTTAGTTTTGGACCCCTCGGGGACCGGGGAGCTGTTTTTT
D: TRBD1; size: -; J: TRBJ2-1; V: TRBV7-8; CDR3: CASSSDLTGTPYNEQFF; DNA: TGTGCCAGCAGCTCCGACCTGACAGGGACCCCCTACAATGAGCAGTTCTTC
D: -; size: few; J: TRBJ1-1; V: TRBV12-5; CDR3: CASGLVQSPNTEAFF; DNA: TGTGCTAGTGGTTTGGTACAGTCCCCGAACACTGAAGCTTTCTTT
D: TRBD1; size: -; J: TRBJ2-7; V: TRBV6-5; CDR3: CASGTGTELYEQYF; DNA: TGTGCCAGCGGGACCGGGACAGAACTCTACGAGCAGTACTTC
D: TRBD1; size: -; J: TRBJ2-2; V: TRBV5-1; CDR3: CASSDDRGLRELFF; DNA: TGCGCCAGCAGCGACGACAGGGGGCTCCGGGAGCTGTTTTTT
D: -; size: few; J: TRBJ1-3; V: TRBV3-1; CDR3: CASSQVQGPSGNTIYF; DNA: TGTGCCAGCAGCCAGGTACAGGGCCCCTCTGGAAACACCATATATTTT
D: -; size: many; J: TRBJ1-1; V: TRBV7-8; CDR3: CASSLARVAGEAFF; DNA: TGTGCCAGCAGCTTAGCGCGGGTCGCAGGAGAAGCTTTCTTT
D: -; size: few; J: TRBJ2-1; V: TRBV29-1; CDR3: CSVEDSYNEQFF; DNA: TGCAGCGTTGAGGACAGTTACAATGAGCAGTTCTTC
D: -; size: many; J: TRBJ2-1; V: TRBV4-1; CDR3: CASSQDNEQFF; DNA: TGCGCCAGCAGCCAAGACAATGAGCAGTTCTTC
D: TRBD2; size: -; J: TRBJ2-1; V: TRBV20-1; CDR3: CSAKRSGSYNEQFF; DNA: TGCAGTGCTAAGCGAAGCGGGAGTTACAATGAGCAGTTCTTC
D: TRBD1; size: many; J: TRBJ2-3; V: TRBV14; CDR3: CASSQRGDRDLNTQYF; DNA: TGTGCCAGCAGCCAACGCGGGGACAGGGATTTGAATACGCAGTATTTT
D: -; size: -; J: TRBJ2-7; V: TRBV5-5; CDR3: CASSLEWGRPYEQYF; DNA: TGTGCCAGCAGCTTGGAGTGGGGACGTCCCTACGAGCAGTACTTC
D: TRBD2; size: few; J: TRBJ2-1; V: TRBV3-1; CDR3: CASSQTRGLAVYNEQFF; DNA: TGTGCCAGCAGCCAAACCCGAGGACTAGCGGTTTACAATGAGCAGTTCTTC
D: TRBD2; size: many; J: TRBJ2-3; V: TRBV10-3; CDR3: CAISEVSGRTDTQYF; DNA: TGTGCCATCAGTGAGGTTAGCGGGAGAACAGATACGCAGTATTTT
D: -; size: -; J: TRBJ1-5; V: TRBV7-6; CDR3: CASSLEWGRGQPQHF; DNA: TGTGCCAGCAGCTTAGAATGGGGGCGCGGGCAGCCCCAGCATTTT
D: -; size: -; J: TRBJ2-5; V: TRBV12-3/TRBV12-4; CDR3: CASSPDGGRETQYF; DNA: TGTGCCAGCAGTCCGGACGGGGGGCGTGAGACCCAGTACTTC
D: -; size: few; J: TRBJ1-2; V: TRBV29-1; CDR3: CSVEQFYGYTF; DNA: TGCAGCGTTGAACAGTTCTATGGCTACACCTTC
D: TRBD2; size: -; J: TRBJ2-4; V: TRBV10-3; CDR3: CAISDGVAGELAKNIQYF; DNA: TGTGCCATCAGTGATGGGGTAGCGGGGGAGCTAGCCAAAAACATTCAGTACTTC
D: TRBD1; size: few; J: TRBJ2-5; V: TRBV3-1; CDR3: CASSRRQGTQETQYF; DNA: TGTGCCAGCAGCCGTCGACAGGGGACCCAAGAGACCCAGTACTTC
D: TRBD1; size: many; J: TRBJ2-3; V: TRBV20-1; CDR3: CSASLPPGTESTDTQYF; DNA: TGCAGTGCTTCCCTCCCCCCCGGGACAGAGAGCACAGATACGCAGTATTTT
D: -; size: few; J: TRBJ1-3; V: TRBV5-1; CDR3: CASSLQAGNTIYF; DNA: TGCGCCAGCAGCTTGCAGGCTGGAAACACCATATATTTT
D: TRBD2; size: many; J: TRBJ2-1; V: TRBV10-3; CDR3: CAISGLTSGPYNEQFF; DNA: TGTGCCATCAGTGGCCTGACTAGCGGGCCATACAATGAGCAGTTCTTC
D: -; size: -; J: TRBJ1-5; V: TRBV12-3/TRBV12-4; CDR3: CASRKWGENQPQHF; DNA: TGTGCCAGCAGGAAGTGGGGAGAAAATCAGCCCCAGCATTTT
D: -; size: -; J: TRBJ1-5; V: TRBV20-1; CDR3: CSARDPLGQPQHF; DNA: TGCAGTGCTAGAGATCCCCTTGGACAGCCCCAGCATTTT
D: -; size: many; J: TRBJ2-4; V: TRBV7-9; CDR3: CASSSTRLAKNIQYF; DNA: TGTGCCAGCAGCTCCACTCGACTAGCCAAAAACATTCAGTACTTC
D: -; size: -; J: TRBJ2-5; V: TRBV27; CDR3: CASSVSLAPGEETQYF; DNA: TGTGCCAGCAGTGTCAGTTTAGCCCCCGGGGAAGAGACCCAGTACTTC
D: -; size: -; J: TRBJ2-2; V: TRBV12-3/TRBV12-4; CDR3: CASSLRGGGQTNTGELFF; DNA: TGTGCCAGCAGTCTACGGGGTGGGGGTCAAACGAACACCGGGGAGCTGTTTTTT
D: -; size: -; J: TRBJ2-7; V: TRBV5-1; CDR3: CASSDFENRPYEQYF; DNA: TGCGCCAGCAGCGATTTCGAGAACCGACCCTACGAGCAGTACTTC
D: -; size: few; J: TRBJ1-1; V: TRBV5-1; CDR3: CASSSLRNTEAFF; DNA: TGCGCCAGCAGCTCATTGAGGAACACTGAAGCTTTCTTT
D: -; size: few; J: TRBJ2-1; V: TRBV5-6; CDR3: CASSLSLRRSYNEQFF; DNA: TGTGCCAGCAGCTTGTCTTTGCGGAGGTCCTACAATGAGCAGTTCTTC
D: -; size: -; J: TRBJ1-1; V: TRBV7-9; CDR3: CATGTRWAEAFF; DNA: TGTGCCACGGGGACGAGGTGGGCTGAAGCTTTCTTT
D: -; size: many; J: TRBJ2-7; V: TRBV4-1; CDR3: CASSQEMAYEQYF; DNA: TGCGCCAGCAGCCAAGAAATGGCCTACGAGCAGTACTTC
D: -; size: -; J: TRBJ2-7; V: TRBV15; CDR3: CATSRDQGNEQYF; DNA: TGTGCCACCAGCAGAGATCAGGGGAACGAGCAGTACTTC
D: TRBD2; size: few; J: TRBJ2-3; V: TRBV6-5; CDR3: CASSMGLAGGPLNTQYF; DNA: TGTGCCAGCAGCATGGGACTAGCGGGAGGGCCCTTAAATACGCAGTATTTT